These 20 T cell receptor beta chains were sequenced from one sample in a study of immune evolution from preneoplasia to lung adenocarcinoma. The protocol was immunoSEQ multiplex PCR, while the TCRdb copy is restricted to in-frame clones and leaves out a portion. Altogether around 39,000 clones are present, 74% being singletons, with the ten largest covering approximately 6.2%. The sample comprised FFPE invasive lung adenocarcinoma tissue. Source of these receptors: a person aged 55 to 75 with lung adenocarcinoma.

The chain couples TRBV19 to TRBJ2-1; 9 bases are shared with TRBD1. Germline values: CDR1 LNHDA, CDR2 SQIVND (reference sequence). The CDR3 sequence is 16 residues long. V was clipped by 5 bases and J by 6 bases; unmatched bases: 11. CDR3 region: CASSLGQGLPTNEQFF. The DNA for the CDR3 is TGTGCCAGTAGTTTGGGACAGGGATTACCCACCAATGAGCAGTTCTTC.

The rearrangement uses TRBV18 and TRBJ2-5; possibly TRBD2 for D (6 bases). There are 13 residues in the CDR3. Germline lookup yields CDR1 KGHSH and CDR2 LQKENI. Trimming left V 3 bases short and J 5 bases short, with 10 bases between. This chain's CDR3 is CASSPPSEETQYF. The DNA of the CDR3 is TGTGCCAGCTCACCTCCTAGCGAGGAGACCCAGTACTTC. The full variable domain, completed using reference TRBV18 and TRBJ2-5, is NAGVMQNPRHLVRRRGQEARLRCSPMKGHSHVYWYRQLPEEGLKFMVYLQKENIIDESGMPKERFSAEFPKEGPSILRIQQVVRGDSAAYFCASSPPSEETQYFGPGTRLLVL.

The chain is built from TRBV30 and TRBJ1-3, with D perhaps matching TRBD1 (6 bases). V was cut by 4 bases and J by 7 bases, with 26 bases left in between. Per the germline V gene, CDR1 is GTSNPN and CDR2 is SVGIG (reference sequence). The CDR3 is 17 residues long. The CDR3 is CAWKDSGTPGLRNTIYF. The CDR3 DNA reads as TGTGCCTGGAAGGACTCCGGGACACCAGGGTTGAGGAACACCATATATTTT.

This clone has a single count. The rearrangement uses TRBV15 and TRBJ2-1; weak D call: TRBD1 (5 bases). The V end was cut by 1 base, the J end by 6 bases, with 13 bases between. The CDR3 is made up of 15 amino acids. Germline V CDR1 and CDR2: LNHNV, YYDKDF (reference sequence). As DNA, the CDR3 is TGTGCCACCAGCAGAGTGACCATAGGGGTCAATGAGCAGTTCTTC. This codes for CATSRVTIGVNEQFF. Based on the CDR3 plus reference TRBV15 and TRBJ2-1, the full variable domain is DAMVIQNPRYQVTQFGKPVTLSCSQTLNHNVMYWYQQKSSQAPKLLFHYYDKDFNNEADTPDNFQSRRPNTSFCFLDIRSPGLGDTAMYLCATSRVTIGVNEQFFGPGTRLTVL.

The chain's CDR3 is CASSSWTSGSGGELFF. The CDR3 DNA is TGTGCCAGCAGCTCTTGGACTAGCGGGAGTGGAGGGGAGCTGTTTTTT. This rearrangement joins TRBV7-9 to TRBJ2-2, with 13 bases lining up with TRBD2. This CDR3 region has 16 residues. From germline, CDR1 is SEHNR and CDR2 FQNEAQ (reference sequence). With V trimmed by 4 bases and J by 8 bases, 7 bases remained unmatched.

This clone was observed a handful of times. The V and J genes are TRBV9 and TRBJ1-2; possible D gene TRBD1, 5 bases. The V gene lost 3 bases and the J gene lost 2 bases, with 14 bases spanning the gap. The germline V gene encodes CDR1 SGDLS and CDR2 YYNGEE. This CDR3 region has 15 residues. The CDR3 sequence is CASSGNKRGNYGYTF. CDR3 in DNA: TGTGCCAGCAGCGGAAACAAGCGGGGGAACTATGGCTACACCTTC.

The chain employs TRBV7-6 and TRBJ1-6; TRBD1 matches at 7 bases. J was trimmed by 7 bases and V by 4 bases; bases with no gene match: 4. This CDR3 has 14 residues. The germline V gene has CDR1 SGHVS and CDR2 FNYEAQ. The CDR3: CASSSEGANSPLHF. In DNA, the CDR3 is TGTGCCAGCAGCTCCGAGGGGGCGAATTCACCCCTCCACTTT.

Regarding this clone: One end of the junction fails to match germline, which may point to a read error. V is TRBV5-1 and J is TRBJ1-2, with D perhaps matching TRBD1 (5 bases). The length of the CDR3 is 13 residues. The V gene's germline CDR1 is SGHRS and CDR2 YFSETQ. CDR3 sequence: CASSTQGTADRLF. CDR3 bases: TGCGCCAGCAGCACTCAAGGGACGGCCGATCGACTCTTC.

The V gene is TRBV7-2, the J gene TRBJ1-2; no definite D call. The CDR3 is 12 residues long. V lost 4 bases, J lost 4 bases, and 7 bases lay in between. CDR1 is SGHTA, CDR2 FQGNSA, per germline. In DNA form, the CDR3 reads TGTGCCAGCAGCTCGAGGGCCTATGGCTACACCTTC. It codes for CASSSRAYGYTF.

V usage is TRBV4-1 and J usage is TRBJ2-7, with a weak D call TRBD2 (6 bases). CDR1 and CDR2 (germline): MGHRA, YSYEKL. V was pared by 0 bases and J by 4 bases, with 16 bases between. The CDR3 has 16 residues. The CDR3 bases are TGCGCCAGCAGCCAAGATTGGGGGGAGTGGGGGTACGAGCAGTACTTC. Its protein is CASSQDWGEWGYEQYF.

The CDR3 nucleotides are TGTGCCAGCAGCCAAGAGGCACTTCGTAGCGGGAGCACAGATACGCAGTATTTT. Encoded protein: CASSQEALRSGSTDTQYF. The chain combines TRBV4-2 with TRBJ2-3, with 7 bases matching TRBD2. CDR1 LGHNA and CDR2 YNFKEQ come from the germline V gene. The CDR3 length is 18 residues. V lost 0 bases and J lost 0; bases outside the gene matches: 9.

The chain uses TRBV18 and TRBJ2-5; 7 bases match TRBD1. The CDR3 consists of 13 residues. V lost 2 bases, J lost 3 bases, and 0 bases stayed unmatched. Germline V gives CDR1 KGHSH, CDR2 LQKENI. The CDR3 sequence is CASSPGTEETQYF. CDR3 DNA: TGTGCCAGCTCACCAGGGACAGAAGAGACCCAGTACTTC.

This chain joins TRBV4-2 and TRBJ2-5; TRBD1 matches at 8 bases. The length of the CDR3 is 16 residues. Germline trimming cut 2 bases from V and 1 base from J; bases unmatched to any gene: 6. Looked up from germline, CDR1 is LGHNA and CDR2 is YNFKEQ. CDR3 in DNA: TGTGCCAGCAGCCAACTCACAGGGGGTATCCAAGAGACCCAGTACTTC. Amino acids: CASSQLTGGIQETQYF.

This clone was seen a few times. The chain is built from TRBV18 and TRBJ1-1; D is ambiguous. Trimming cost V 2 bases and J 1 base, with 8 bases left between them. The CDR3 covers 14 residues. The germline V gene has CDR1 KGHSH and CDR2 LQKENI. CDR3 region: CASSPYTRNTEAFF. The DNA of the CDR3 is TGTGCCAGCTCACCATATACACGGAACACTGAAGCTTTCTTT.

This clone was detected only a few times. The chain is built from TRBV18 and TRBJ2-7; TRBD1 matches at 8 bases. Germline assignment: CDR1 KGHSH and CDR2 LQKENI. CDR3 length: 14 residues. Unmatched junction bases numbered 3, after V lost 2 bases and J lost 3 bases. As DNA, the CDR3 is TGTGCCAGCTCACCAACGGGACAGGACTACGAGCAGTACTTC. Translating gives CASSPTGQDYEQYF.

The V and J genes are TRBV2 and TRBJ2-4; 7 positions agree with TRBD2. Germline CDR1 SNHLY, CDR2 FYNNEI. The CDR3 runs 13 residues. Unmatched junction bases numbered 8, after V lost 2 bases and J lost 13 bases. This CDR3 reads CASSELRLATQYF. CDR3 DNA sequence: TGTGCCAGCAGTGAACTTAGACTAGCAACCCAGTACTTC.

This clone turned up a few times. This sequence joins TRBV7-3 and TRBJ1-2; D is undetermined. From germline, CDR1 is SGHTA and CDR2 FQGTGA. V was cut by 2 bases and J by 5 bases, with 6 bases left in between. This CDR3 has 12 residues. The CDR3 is CASSLPGYGYTF. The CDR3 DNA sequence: TGTGCCAGCAGCTTACCAGGTTATGGCTACACCTTC.

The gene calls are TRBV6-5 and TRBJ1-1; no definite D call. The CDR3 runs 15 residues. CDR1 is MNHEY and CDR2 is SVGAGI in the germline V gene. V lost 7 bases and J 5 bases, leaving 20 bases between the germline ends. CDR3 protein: CASNIRGIWETEAFF. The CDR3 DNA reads TGTGCCAGCAACATCAGAGGGATTTGGGAAACTGAAGCTTTCTTT.

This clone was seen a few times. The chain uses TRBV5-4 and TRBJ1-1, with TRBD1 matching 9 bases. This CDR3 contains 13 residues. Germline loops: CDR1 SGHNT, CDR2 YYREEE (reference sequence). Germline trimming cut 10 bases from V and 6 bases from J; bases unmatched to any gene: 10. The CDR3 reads CAAGRDRVSEAFF. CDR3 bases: TGTGCCGCGGGCCGGGACAGGGTCTCTGAAGCTTTCTTT.

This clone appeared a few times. The CDR3, as DNA: TGTGCCAGTAGTATCGGTCTCTTCTACGAGCAGTACTTC. This translates into CASSIGLFYEQYF. V usage is TRBV19 and J usage is TRBJ2-7; the D is unclear. CDR3 length equals 13 residues. Trimming removed 3 bases from V and 3 bases from J, with 9 bases in between. Germline V gives CDR1 LNHDA, CDR2 SQIVND (reference sequence). Variable domain in full (rest from reference TRBV19 and TRBJ2-7): DGGITQSPKYLFRKEGQNVTLSCEQNLNHDAMYWYRQDPGQGLRLIYYSQIVNDFQKGDIAEGYSVSREKKESFPLTVTSAQKNPTAFYLCASSIGLFYEQYFGPGTRLTVT.